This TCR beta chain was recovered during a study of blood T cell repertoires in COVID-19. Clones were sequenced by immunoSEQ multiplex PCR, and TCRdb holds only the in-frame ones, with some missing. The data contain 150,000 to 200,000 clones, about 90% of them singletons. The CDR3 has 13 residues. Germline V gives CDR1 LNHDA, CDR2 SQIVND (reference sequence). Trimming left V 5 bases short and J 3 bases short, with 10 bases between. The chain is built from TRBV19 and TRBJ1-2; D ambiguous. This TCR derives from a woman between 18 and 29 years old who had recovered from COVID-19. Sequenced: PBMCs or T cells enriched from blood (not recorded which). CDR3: CASSGGSYYGYTF. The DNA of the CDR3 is TGTGCCAGTAGTGGCGGTTCCTACTATGGCTACACCTTC. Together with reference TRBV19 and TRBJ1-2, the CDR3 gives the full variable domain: DGGITQSPKYLFRKEGQNVTLSCEQNLNHDAMYWYRQDPGQGLRLIYYSQIVNDFQKGDIAEGYSVSREKKESFPLTVTSAQKNPTAFYLCASSGGSYYGYTFGSGTRLTVV.